This TCR beta chain emerged from a study of liver allograft versus peripheral blood T cells. At the level of the study: The authors compared T cell receptor repertoires in transplanted livers with recipients' peripheral blood repertoires.

Study-level points and caveats: Intragraft T cell receptor repertoires of liver allografts were reportedly distinct from those in peripheral blood.

This clonotype is medium-sized in the sample. Its target is unknown. A single record per CDR3 protein comes from TCRdb applying MiXCR to the reads. The sample shows about 14,000 distinct CDR3 sequences, approximately 17% of them seen only once. CDR1 is SGHTA and CDR2 is FQGNSA in the germline V gene. V gave up 3 bases and J gave up 5 bases; unmatched junction bases: 2. This CDR3 spans 13 amino acids. The clonotype originates from a human patient who had a liver transplant. Some of the T cells might come from the graft donor. This chain uses TRBV7-2 with TRBJ2-5; 8 bases fit TRBD2. The CDR3 sequence: CASSFRGGETQYF. CDR3 nucleotide sequence: TGTGCCAGCAGCTTTCGGGGGGGGGAGACCCAGTACTTC.